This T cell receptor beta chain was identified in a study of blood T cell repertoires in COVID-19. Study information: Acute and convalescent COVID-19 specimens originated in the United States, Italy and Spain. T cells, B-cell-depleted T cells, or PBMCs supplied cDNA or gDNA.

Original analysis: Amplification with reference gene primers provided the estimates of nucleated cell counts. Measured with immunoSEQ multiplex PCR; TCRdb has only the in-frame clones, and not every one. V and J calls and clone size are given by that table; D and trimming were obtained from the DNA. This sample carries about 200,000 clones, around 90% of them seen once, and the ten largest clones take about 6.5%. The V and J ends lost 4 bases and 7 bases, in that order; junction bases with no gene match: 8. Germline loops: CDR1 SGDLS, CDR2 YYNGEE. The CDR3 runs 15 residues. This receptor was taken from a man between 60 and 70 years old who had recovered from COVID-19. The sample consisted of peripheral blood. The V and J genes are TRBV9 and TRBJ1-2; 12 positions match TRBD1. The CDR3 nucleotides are TGTGCCAGCAGCCCGGGACAGGGGGCGCGGGTTGGCTACACCTTC. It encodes CASSPGQGARVGYTF.